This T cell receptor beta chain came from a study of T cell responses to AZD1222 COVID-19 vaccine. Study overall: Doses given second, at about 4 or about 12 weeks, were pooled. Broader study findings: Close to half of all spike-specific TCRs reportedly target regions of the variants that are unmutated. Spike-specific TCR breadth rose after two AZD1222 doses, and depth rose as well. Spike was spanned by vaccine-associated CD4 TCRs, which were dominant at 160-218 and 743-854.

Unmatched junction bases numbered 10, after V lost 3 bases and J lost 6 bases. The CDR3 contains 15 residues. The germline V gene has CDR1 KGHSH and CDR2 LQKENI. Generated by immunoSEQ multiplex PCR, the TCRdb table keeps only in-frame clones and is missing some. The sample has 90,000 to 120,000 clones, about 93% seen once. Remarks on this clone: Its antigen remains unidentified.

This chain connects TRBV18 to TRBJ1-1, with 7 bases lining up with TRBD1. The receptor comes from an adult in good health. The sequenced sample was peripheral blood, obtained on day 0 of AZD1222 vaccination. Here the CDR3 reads CASSPAGQVLPEAFF. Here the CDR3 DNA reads TGTGCCAGCTCACCCGCTGGACAGGTTTTGCCTGAAGCTTTCTTT.